The TCR beta chain under discussion was sequenced for a study of shared clonotypes between healthy human individuals. Whole-study results and caveats: Clonotypes not shared had lower generation probabilities than those common to all four donors. Rarefaction exposed incomplete sorted-subset sequencing despite large depth. Approximately 4.6% of naive CD4 clonotypes were shared across a handful of donors.

The CDR3 contains 18 residues. From germline, CDR1 is SGDLS and CDR2 YYNGEE. V shed 3 bases, J shed 1 base, and the junction held 10 bases outside the gene matches. Assay: immunoSEQ multiplex PCR; the TCRdb copy retains only in-frame clones and omits some. The sample consists of roughly 2 million clones, about 95% of them appearing once. To note about this clone: Its antigen is not identified.

CD45RO-negative cells were positively selected for CCR7, leaving out terminally differentiated effector memory CD45RA+ cells. The source is a man younger than 35 in good health. Input material: naive CD8+ T cells sorted from blood. The gene calls are TRBV9 and TRBJ2-2; the match to TRBD2 covers 9 bases. The CDR3 coding sequence is TGTGCCAGCAGCGGTCTAGGGGCGACTAGCGGGAACACCGGGGAGCTGTTTTTT. Amino acid sequence: CASSGLGATSGNTGELFF.